Presented here are 24 T cell receptor beta chains from one specimen sequenced in a study of T-cell reconstitution after alpha-beta-depleted transplantation in children. Unique molecular identifiers tagged the TCRbeta library. TCRdb used MiXCR to reprocess the PCR reads, holding one entry per CDR3 protein. The profile shows 200,000 or so distinct CDR3 sequences, about 8.2% of them singletons. The material sequenced was PBMCs, mostly from graft donor cells, taken 360 days after TCRalphabeta/CD19-depleted stem cell transplant. The receptors originated from a male patient aged 2-15 years who had a stem cell transplant for acute myeloid leukemia, so the T cells may come from the graft donor.

The table lists this clonotype with many counts. The CDR3 here is CASRGTANTGELFF. The CDR3 DNA reads TGTGCCAGCAGAGGGACAGCGAACACCGGGGAGCTGTTTTTT. V is TRBV3-1 and J is TRBJ2-2; 7 positions match TRBD1. CDR1 and CDR2 (germline): LGHDT, YNNKEL (reference sequence). V lost 6 bases to trimming and J lost 0 bases; unmatched junction nucleotides: 1. This CDR3 region has 14 residues.

This clonotype was counted at least ten times. The V and J genes are TRBV12-3 or TRBV12-4 and TRBJ1-2; TRBD1 aligns across 8 bases. The ends lost 6 bases at V and 3 bases at J; junction bases unmatched: 9. The CDR3 contains 15 residues. CDR3 in DNA: TGTGCCAGCAGCCTCGGACAGGGCGGGGACTATGGCTACACCTTC. It yields the protein CASSLGQGGDYGYTF.

This clonotype has a count of ten or more. The V and J genes are TRBV25-1 and TRBJ1-5, with D unclear. CDR1 is MGHDK, CDR2 SYGVNS, per germline. The CDR3 runs to 15 residues. Between the trimmed V and J ends, which lost 6 bases and 5 bases, there was a span of 17 bases. CDR3 sequence: CASRGMGGEDQPQHF. DNA of the CDR3: TGTGCCAGCAGAGGAATGGGCGGTGAAGATCAGCCCCAGCATTTT. The entire variable domain, with the rest obtained from reference TRBV25-1 and TRBJ1-5, is as follows: EADIYQTPRYLVIGTGKKITLECSQTMGHDKMYWYQQDPGMELHLIHYSYGVNSTEKGDLSSESTVSRIRTEHFPLTLESARPSHTSQYLCASRGMGGEDQPQHFGDGTRLSIL.

This clonotype was observed a handful of times. V and J are TRBV7-9 and TRBJ2-5, with a possible D match to TRBD2 (5 bases). The V end was cut by 5 bases, the J end by 2 bases, with 12 bases between. Germline V CDR1 and CDR2: SEHNR, FQNEAQ (reference sequence). This CDR3 is 14 amino acids long. The CDR3 region has the DNA TGTGCCAGCAGCAACTGGCGGACTCAAGAGACCCAGTACTTC. Translated: CASSNWRTQETQYF.

The chain links TRBV11-2 to TRBJ1-5; 8 bases are a match to TRBD1. This CDR3 region has 18 residues. V was pared by 1 base and J by 2 bases, with 10 bases of the junction left unmatched. CDR1 and CDR2 from the germline V gene are SGHAT and FQNNGV. The CDR3 sequence is CASSLGGPGGQGNQPQHF. The CDR3 coding sequence is TGTGCCAGCAGCTTAGGAGGACCAGGGGGCCAGGGCAATCAGCCCCAGCATTTT.

This clonotype was recorded at least ten times. The V and J genes are TRBV2 and TRBJ2-2; a weak D match, TRBD1 (5 bases). V lost 6 bases, J lost 4 bases, and 15 bases lay in between. The CDR3 sequence is 15 residues long. The germline V gene encodes CDR1 SNHLY and CDR2 FYNNEI. The CDR3 loop is CASRDRGWGTGELFF. For the CDR3, the DNA is TGTGCCAGCAGAGATAGGGGCTGGGGCACCGGGGAGCTGTTTTTT.

This chain joins TRBV30 and TRBJ2-7; D is perhaps TRBD1 (6 bases). The germline V gene has CDR1 GTSNPN and CDR2 SVGIG (reference sequence). The CDR3 is 12 amino acids. The V and J ends lost 8 bases and 0 bases respectively, with 11 bases between them. The CDR3 DNA follows: TGTGCCAGCAGGGGACACTCCTACGAGCAGTACTTC. Amino acids: CASRGHSYEQYF.

This clonotype was detected ten times or more. The gene calls are TRBV12-3 or TRBV12-4 and TRBJ2-3; TRBD2 aligns across 12 bases. Trimming cost V 5 bases and J 0 bases; bases outside gene matches: 9. The CDR3 sequence is 18 residues long. CDR3: CASSPVTSGGASTDTQYF. In DNA, the CDR3 is TGTGCCAGCAGTCCCGTGACTAGCGGGGGCGCTAGCACAGATACGCAGTATTTT.

The rearrangement links TRBV5-1 to TRBJ2-5, with TRBD2 matching over 10 bases. The CDR3 consists of 15 residues. Germline V lookup: CDR1 SGHRS, CDR2 YFSETQ. Trimming at V came to 4 bases and at J to 2 bases, leaving 5 bases not matched to a gene. The CDR3 region has the DNA TGCGCCAGCAGCGCTAGCGGGGGCCGGCAAGAGACCCAGTACTTC. It specifies CASSASGGRQETQYF.

This clonotype has more than one count but fewer than ten. The V call is TRBV7-2, the J call TRBJ1-1, with a possible D match to TRBD1 (6 bases). The CDR3 loop spans 15 amino acids. Germline lookup yields CDR1 SGHTA and CDR2 FQGNSA. Trimming left V 2 bases short and J 6 bases short, with 16 bases between. The CDR3 sequence is CASSLIVGGSSEAFF. The CDR3 coding sequence is TGTGCCAGCAGCTTAATCGTAGGGGGAAGTTCTGAAGCTTTCTTT. Drawing the rest from reference TRBV7-2 and TRBJ1-1, the complete variable domain is GAGVSQSPSNKVTEKGKDVELRCDPISGHTALYWYRQSLGQGLEFLIYFQGNSAPDKSGLPSDRFSAERTGGSVSTLTIQRTQQEDSAVYLCASSLIVGGSSEAFFGQGTRLTVV.

This clonotype was counted only a few times. This chain connects TRBV20-1 to TRBJ2-1; D may correspond to TRBD1 or TRBD2 (5 bases each). CDR1 is DFQATT, CDR2 SNEGSKA, per germline (reference sequence). V gave up 3 bases and J gave up 8 bases, with 17 bases separating them. The CDR3 is 14 amino acids. The CDR3 DNA is TGCAGTGCTAGGTTGGGGGAGATGATCGATGAGCAGTTCTTC. As protein: CSARLGEMIDEQFF.

The table lists this clonotype with a few counts. V and J are TRBV30 and TRBJ1-2; tentatively, D is TRBD1 (5 bases). The CDR3 is made up of 11 amino acids. Germline V lookup: CDR1 GTSNPN, CDR2 SVGIG (reference sequence). Trimming removed 4 bases at V and 5 bases at J, with 8 bases between. CDR3 sequence reads: CAWTGGYGYTF. CDR3 nucleotide sequence: TGTGCCTGGACCGGGGGGTATGGCTACACCTTC.

This clonotype was counted ten times or more. The V gene is TRBV20-1, the J gene TRBJ2-3; D is undetermined. Germline CDR1 and CDR2: DFQATT and SNEGSKA (reference sequence). V lost 3 bases, J lost 0 bases, and 7 bases lay in between. The CDR3 sequence is 13 residues long. The CDR3 DNA follows: TGCAGTGCTAGGACCGCTAGCACAGATACGCAGTATTTT. Encoded protein: CSARTASTDTQYF.

This clonotype was picked up many times. The rearrangement uses TRBV9 and TRBJ2-1, with TRBD2 as a possible D gene (5 bases). The CDR3 consists of 15 residues. Trimming stripped 2 bases from V and 8 bases from J, with 17 bases between. CDR1 and CDR2 from the germline V gene are SGDLS and YYNGEE. CDR3 DNA: TGTGCCAGCAGCGTTCTGAGGGCCAGCTGGGATGAGCAGTTCTTC. It specifies CASSVLRASWDEQFF.

V gene TRBV7-2 combines with J gene TRBJ1-3, with 8 positions matching TRBD1. After removal of 5 bases from V and 2 bases from J, the junction contained 11 bases not matched to a gene. The length of the CDR3 is 17 residues. Germline V gene lookup returns CDR1 SGHTA and CDR2 FQGNSA. The CDR3 sequence is CASSPFNQGATGNTIYF. The DNA for the CDR3 is TGTGCCAGCAGCCCCTTTAATCAGGGGGCGACTGGAAACACCATATATTTT.

This clonotype has only a few counts. The rearrangement links TRBV4-2 to TRBJ1-1; D call uncertain. V was trimmed by 1 base and J by 1 base, leaving 7 bases between them. There are 14 residues in the CDR3. Germline lookup yields CDR1 LGHNA and CDR2 YNFKEQ. Here the CDR3 reads CASSQAAENTEAFF. The CDR3 nucleotides read TGTGCCAGCAGCCAAGCGGCCGAGAACACTGAAGCTTTCTTT.

There are many counts of this clonotype. The chain is built from TRBV12-3 or TRBV12-4 and TRBJ2-7; 13 nucleotides align to TRBD2. The CDR3 loop spans 19 amino acids. V shed 0 bases, J shed 7 bases, and the junction held 15 bases outside the gene matches. CDR3 DNA sequence: TGTGCCAGCAGTTTAGCGCGTTGGTCCGGGACTAGCGGGACGGGGGAGCAGTACTTC. Translating gives CASSLARWSGTSGTGEQYF.

This clonotype was counted ten times or more. Its ends do not fully match the called genes, so a read error is possible. V is TRBV5-1 and J is TRBJ2-2, with D hard to call. The CDR3 spans 13 residues. The germline gives CDR1 SGHRS, CDR2 YFSETQ. CDR3 sequence (DNA): TGTGCCAGCAGTTTACTGAACACCGGGGAGCTGTTTTTT. It specifies CASSLLNTGELFF.

The rearrangement joins TRBV7-8 to TRBJ2-5, with D tentatively TRBD2 (5 bases). Trimming removed 4 bases from V and 5 bases from J, with 14 bases in between. CDR3 size: 14 residues. Germline-derived CDR1 and CDR2 are SGHVS and FQNEAQ. In DNA form, the CDR3 reads TGTGCCAGCAGCTCCAGAAAAACGGGGGAGACCCAGTACTTC. It yields the protein CASSSRKTGETQYF.

This clonotype showed up many times. The rearrangement uses TRBV12-3 or TRBV12-4 and TRBJ2-1; no definite D call. This CDR3 region has 13 residues. Trimming took 1 base from V and 4 from J, leaving 5 bases between them. The CDR3 DNA reads TGTGCCAGCAGTTTAGACGGATACAATGAGCAGTTCTTC. This codes for CASSLDGYNEQFF.

The chain couples TRBV20-1 to TRBJ2-7; 8 bases line up with TRBD2. In germline, CDR1 is DFQATT, CDR2 SNEGSKA (reference sequence). J lost 4 bases, V lost 6 bases, and 14 bases had no gene match. This CDR3 is 15 amino acids long. The CDR3 loop is CSATTAGVVLYEQYF. The CDR3 DNA reads as TGCAGTGCCACCACAGCGGGAGTGGTCCTATACGAGCAGTACTTC.

A few counts support this clonotype. The V call is TRBV12-3 or TRBV12-4, the J call TRBJ2-6; TRBD1 agrees at 8 bases. V lost 3 bases and J lost 7; bases outside the gene matches: 5. The CDR3 is 15 residues long. The CDR3 spells CASSLSGQGANVLTF. The CDR3 region has the DNA TGTGCCAGCAGTTTGTCTGGACAGGGAGCCAACGTCCTGACTTTC.

This clonotype was detected ten times or more. The chain combines TRBV20-1 with TRBJ2-2, with a weak D call TRBD1 (5 bases). V lost 6 bases, J lost 4 bases, and 12 bases lay in between. The V gene's germline CDR1 is DFQATT and CDR2 SNEGSKA (reference sequence). The CDR3 contains 13 residues. In DNA, the CDR3 is TGCAGTGCCAGGAAAGACAGCACCGGGGAGCTGTTTTTT. It encodes CSARKDSTGELFF.

The sample holds many counts of this clonotype. The V call is TRBV5-1, the J call TRBJ2-1; D remains unclear. Germline CDR1 reads SGHRS; CDR2 reads YFSETQ. The CDR3 has 17 amino acids. V lost 0 bases to trimming and J lost 2 bases, with 15 bases between them. The CDR3 DNA reads TGCGCCAGCAGCTTGGAACGGGTCAGGATCCCCTACAATGAGCAGTTCTTC. Translation gives CASSLERVRIPYNEQFF.